The present entry profiles one T cell receptor (beta chain) with its context. As originally analysed: Estimates of nucleated cell counts were drawn from the amplification of reference gene primers. Measured with immunoSEQ multiplex PCR; TCRdb has only the in-frame clones, and not every one. D and trimming were read from the DNA, whereas the V and J calls and clone size are those reported in that table. The profile shows 350,000 to 550,000 clones, approximately 90% of them singletons. This specimen belongs to a study of blood T cell repertoires in COVID-19. The overall study: The United States, Italy and Spain were the sources of the acute and convalescent COVID-19 samples. Nucleic acid was either cDNA or gDNA, and it came from T cells, B-cell-depleted T cells, or PBMCs.

Sequencing used peripheral blood. This receptor was obtained from a woman in her thirties with acute or convalescent COVID-19.

Here the CDR3 DNA reads TGTGCCAGCAGCGGGGGGGAGAAGGGGTACTATGGCTACACCTTC. Its translation is CASSGGEKGYYGYTF. The genes are TRBV9 and TRBJ1-2, with a weak D call TRBD1 (5 bases). Germline V CDR1 and CDR2: SGDLS, YYNGEE. V was cut by 3 bases and J by 3 bases, with 15 bases left in between. The CDR3 extends over 15 amino acids.